This TCR beta chain was profiled in a study of blood T cell repertoires in COVID-19. Data came from immunoSEQ multiplex PCR; TCRdb stores just in-frame clones and leaves some out. Of about 54,000 clones listed, approximately 89% were seen once; the top ten hold about 3.2%. Trimming took off 5 bases at V and 6 bases at J, with 15 bases between the two ends. Per the germline V gene, CDR1 is LNHDA and CDR2 is SQIVND (reference sequence). The CDR3 runs 14 residues. The chain employs TRBV19 and TRBJ2-3, with D possibly matching TRBD2 (7 bases). The sequenced sample consisted of peripheral blood. The receptor comes from a human donor in a cohort sampled during active COVID-19. The CDR3 bases are TGTGCCAGTAGTGCGCGTCGGGGGGCCGATACGCAGTATTTT. It is translated as CASSARRGADTQYF.